The text below deals with one TCR beta chain. Its antigen is undetermined. Focal radiation was given together with CTLA-4 blockade (ipilimumab) to patients with chemo-refractory metastatic non-small-cell lung cancer. Profiled with immunoSEQ multiplex PCR; TCRdb holds only in-frame clones, not every one. This table holds 120,000 or so clones, more than 80% found once. The sample comes from a study of radiotherapy plus CTLA-4 blockade in lung cancer. Study-wide context: Among enrolled patients, over 15% responded and about 34% achieved disease control.

This CDR3 has 14 amino acids. CDR1 and CDR2 from the germline V gene are MNHNY and SVGAGI (reference sequence). V was clipped by 0 bases and J by 13 bases, with 19 bases between them. Study-wide points: It was early blood T cell clone dynamics, with interferon-beta, that reportedly best predicted response. Clones of tumor-derived TCRs expanded in blood after radiotherapy plus ipilimumab.

This sequence was found in a human donor with non-small cell lung cancer that progressed on radiotherapy plus ipilimumab. V is TRBV6-6 and J is TRBJ2-7; D is ambiguous. Specimen: peripheral blood, collected from a patient treated with radiotherapy plus ipilimumab. The CDR3 here is CASSYSSTAAPPYF. The CDR3 DNA reads as TGTGCCAGCAGTTACTCGAGCACCGCCGCTCCCCCCTACTTC.